Shown below are 18 T cell receptor beta chains from a single sample sequenced in a study of shared clonotypes between healthy human individuals (dated by TCRdb to about 2020). Libraries were made using the immunoSEQ multiplex PCR assay. Imported from immuneACCESS, the table was reduced by TCRdb to in-frame sequences with V and J called. These copies leave out some clones; in studies compared against another copy, an unresolved V gene accounts for under half, and the cause of the remainder is not known. The sample profile shows approximately 2,200,000 clones; 85% to 95% of them were found once. Around 1.7% of the sample rests with the top ten. CD8 naive samples were obtained by positive selection for CCR7 among CD45RO-negative cells, yielding a CD45RA+CCR7+ population from which TemRA cells were excluded. The sequenced material came from naive CD8+ T cells from PBMCs. The sample's cell subset or site, from its label and the paper: CD45RA+CCR7+. Receptors were obtained from a man aged 18 to 30 in good health. Some clones in this sample may be carry-over from other donors' samples.

A remark on this clone: Compared with germline, one end of the junction differs, possibly owing to a read error. The V and J genes are TRBV5-1 and TRBJ1-1; TRBD1 agrees at 7 bases. Germline V lookup: CDR1 SGHRS, CDR2 YFSETQ. The CDR3 runs to 17 residues. DNA of the CDR3: TGCGCCAGCAGCTTGGCGGCAACAGGGGAGTGGAACACTGAAGCCTTCTTT. Translation gives CASSLAATGEWNTEAFF.

Points on this clone: The same CDR3 can be traced to other DNA sequences in this sample. V is TRBV27 and J is TRBJ2-7, with D unclear. Germline V gene lookup returns CDR1 MNHEY and CDR2 SMNVEV (reference sequence). The CDR3 consists of 12 residues. Trimming removed 5 bases at V and 4 bases at J, with 9 bases between. In DNA, the CDR3 is TGTGCCAGCAGTCCACAAGGGTACGAGCAGTACTTC. Residues: CASSPQGYEQYF.

This CDR3 is CATSRDFSEAFF. CDR3 nucleotide sequence: TGTGCCACCAGCAGAGATTTCAGTGAAGCTTTCTTT. The J gene is TRBJ1-1, the V gene TRBV15, with D unclear. Trimming took 0 bases from V and 7 from J, leaving 6 bases between them. Germline lookup yields CDR1 LNHNV and CDR2 YYDKDF (reference sequence). The CDR3 runs 12 residues.

The chain joins TRBV19 to TRBJ1-2; D unclear. Germline CDR1 LNHDA, CDR2 SQIVND (reference sequence). Trimming removed 1 base at V and 8 bases at J, with 8 bases between. The CDR3 totals 12 residues. CDR3 loop: CASSIASYGYTF. DNA for the CDR3: TGTGCCAGTAGTATAGCGTCCTACGGCTACACCTTC. Complete variable domain (other parts from reference TRBV19 and TRBJ1-2): DGGITQSPKYLFRKEGQNVTLSCEQNLNHDAMYWYRQDPGQGLRLIYYSQIVNDFQKGDIAEGYSVSREKKESFPLTVTSAQKNPTAFYLCASSIASYGYTFGSGTRLTVV.

The chain recombines TRBV19 with TRBJ2-3; D remains unclear. Trimming stripped 8 bases from V and 0 bases from J, with 9 bases between. The V gene's germline CDR1 is LNHDA and CDR2 SQIVND (reference sequence). CDR3 size: 13 residues. The CDR3 coding sequence is TGTGCCAGTCGAGCCGGGAGCACAGATACGCAGTATTTT. It specifies CASRAGSTDTQYF.

V and J are TRBV7-9 and TRBJ2-7, with 10 bases matching TRBD1. The V gene's germline CDR1 is SEHNR and CDR2 FQNEAQ (reference sequence). V was pared by 5 bases and J by 3 bases, with 7 bases of the junction left unmatched. This CDR3 spans 15 amino acids. The chain's CDR3 is CASSPGTGVGYEQYF. The CDR3 DNA sequence: TGTGCCAGCAGCCCCGGGACAGGGGTCGGCTACGAGCAGTACTTC.

The chain carries TRBV27 and TRBJ2-7, with 7 bases that match TRBD1. V lost 6 bases and J lost 5; bases outside the gene matches: 10. The CDR3 covers 14 residues. Germline V gives CDR1 MNHEY, CDR2 SMNVEV (reference sequence). The CDR3 region is CASSHRGFYDEQYF. CDR3 nucleotides: TGTGCCAGCAGCCACAGGGGATTCTATGACGAGCAGTACTTC.

The J gene is TRBJ1-4, the V gene TRBV9; D is unresolved. From germline, CDR1 is SGDLS and CDR2 YYNGEE. This CDR3 spans 14 amino acids. With 3 bases removed from V and 8 bases from J, the gap between germline ends came to 14 bases. The CDR3 DNA reads as TGTGCCAGCAGCGGCCCCGGCGTAGGCGAAAAACTGTTTTTT. Translating gives CASSGPGVGEKLFF.

The chain is built from TRBV4-3 and TRBJ1-2, with 7 bases lining up with TRBD1. The CDR3 consists of 18 residues. V shed 3 bases and J 2 bases; nucleotides not matched to a gene: 15. Germline CDR1 is LGHNA and CDR2 is YSLEER. Here the CDR3 DNA reads TGCGCCAGCAGCCATGACCTGACAGGGTCCCACTTAAACTATGGCTACACCTTC. Protein: CASSHDLTGSHLNYGYTF.

This rearrangement joins TRBV7-9 to TRBJ2-3; D might be TRBD1 (5 bases). Germline CDR1 SEHNR, CDR2 FQNEAQ (reference sequence). The CDR3 consists of 15 residues. Trimming removed 5 bases from V and 0 bases from J, with 12 bases in between. CDR3 DNA sequence: TGTGCCAGCAGCACCAACAGGTTTAGCACAGATACGCAGTATTTT. Protein product: CASSTNRFSTDTQYF.

The chain couples TRBV7-8 to TRBJ1-3; 8 positions agree with TRBD1. Germline trimming cut 2 bases from V and 0 bases from J; bases unmatched to any gene: 12. CDR3 size: 19 residues. CDR1 SGHVS and CDR2 FQNEAQ come from the germline V gene. Written as DNA, the CDR3 is TGTGCCAGCAGCTTATCTGGAAGACAGGGGCTCCGCTCTGGAAACACCATATATTTT. This encodes CASSLSGRQGLRSGNTIYF. The complete variable domain, with remaining parts taken from reference TRBV7-8 and TRBJ1-3, reads GAGVSQSPRYKVAKRGQDVALRCDPISGHVSLFWYQQALGQGPEFLTYFQNEAQLDKSGLPSDRFFAERPEGSVSTLKIQRTQQEDSAVYLCASSLSGRQGLRSGNTIYFGEGSWLTVV.

The chain joins TRBV6-1 to TRBJ2-7; a weak D match, TRBD2 (6 bases). Trimming took 1 base from V and 3 from J, leaving 13 bases between them. Germline assignment: CDR1 MNHNS and CDR2 SASEGT. There are 15 residues in the CDR3. In DNA form, the CDR3 reads TGTGCCAGCAGTGAAGGGACTAACCTTCTCTACGAGCAGTACTTC. Its translation is CASSEGTNLLYEQYF.

The chain employs TRBV4-1 and TRBJ2-1, with D unresolved. CDR3 length equals 15 residues. The germline V gene encodes CDR1 MGHRA and CDR2 YSYEKL. Trimming stripped 3 bases from V and 7 bases from J, with 16 bases between. The CDR3 DNA sequence: TGCGCCAGCAGCCAGAATTCTGGGGATGGGAATGAGCAGTTCTTC. This sequence encodes CASSQNSGDGNEQFF.

J is TRBJ2-5 and V is TRBV28, with a tentative D call TRBD1 (6 bases). Looked up from germline, CDR1 is MDHEN and CDR2 is SYDVKM. CDR3 length: 15 amino acids. The V gene lost 1 base and the J gene lost 3 bases, with 12 bases spanning the gap. This chain's CDR3 is CASSLFRRGEETQYF. CDR3 DNA sequence: TGTGCCAGCAGTTTATTCCGCAGGGGAGAAGAGACCCAGTACTTC.

This clone was seen a few times. This sequence joins TRBV15 and TRBJ1-1, with D possibly matching TRBD1 (5 bases). The V end lost 1 base, the J end lost 4 bases, and 13 bases lay between the germline ends. Germline CDR1 is LNHNV and CDR2 is YYDKDF (reference sequence). The CDR3 is made up of 15 amino acids. The CDR3 is CATSRGDGRGTEAFF. In DNA, the CDR3 is TGTGCCACCAGCAGAGGGGACGGGAGAGGCACTGAAGCTTTCTTT.

The V call is TRBV29-1, the J call TRBJ2-7; 9 bases match TRBD2. The trim removed 7 bases at V and 4 bases at J, leaving 8 bases unmatched. The germline gives CDR1 SQVTM, CDR2 ANQGSEA. CDR3 length: 13 residues. The CDR3 spells CSAGRGRGYEQYF. CDR3 nucleotide sequence: TGCAGCGCCGGACGCGGGAGGGGATACGAGCAGTACTTC.

This sequence joins TRBV5-5 and TRBJ1-2; no clear D. The length of the CDR3 is 17 residues. Germline CDR1 and CDR2: SGHKS and YYEKEE (reference sequence). The germline V and J ends were trimmed by 1 base and 2 bases, with 18 bases remaining between them. The CDR3 DNA sequence: TGTGCCAGCAGCTTGAATGGTCTCAGTATATTCAACTATGGCTACACCTTC. Amino acid sequence: CASSLNGLSIFNYGYTF.

V and J are TRBV13 and TRBJ2-7, with D hard to call. CDR1 is PRHDT and CDR2 is FYEKMQ in the germline V gene (reference sequence). CDR3 length equals 13 residues. V lost 3 bases to trimming and J lost 2 bases, with 8 bases between them. The CDR3 bases are TGTGCCAGCAGCTTGAATAGTCCCTACGAGCAGTACTTC. Amino acids: CASSLNSPYEQYF.